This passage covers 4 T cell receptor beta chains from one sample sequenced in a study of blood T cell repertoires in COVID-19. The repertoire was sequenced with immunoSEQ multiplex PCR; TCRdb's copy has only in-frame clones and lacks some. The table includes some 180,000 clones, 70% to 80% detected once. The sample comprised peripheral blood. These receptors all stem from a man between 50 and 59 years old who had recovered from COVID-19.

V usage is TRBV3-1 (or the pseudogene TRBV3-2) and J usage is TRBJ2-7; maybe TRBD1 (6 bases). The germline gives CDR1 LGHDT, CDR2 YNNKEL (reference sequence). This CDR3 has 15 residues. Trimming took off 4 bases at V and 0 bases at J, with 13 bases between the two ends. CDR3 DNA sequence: TGTGCCAGCAGCCCGGACAGTTGGAGCTCCTACGAGCAGTACTTC. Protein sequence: CASSPDSWSSYEQYF.

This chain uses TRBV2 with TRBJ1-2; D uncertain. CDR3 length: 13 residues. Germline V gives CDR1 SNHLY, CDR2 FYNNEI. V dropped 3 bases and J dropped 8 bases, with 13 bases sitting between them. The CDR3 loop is CASSEGPIRGYTF. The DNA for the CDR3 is TGTGCCAGCAGTGAGGGCCCCATTCGGGGCTACACCTTC.

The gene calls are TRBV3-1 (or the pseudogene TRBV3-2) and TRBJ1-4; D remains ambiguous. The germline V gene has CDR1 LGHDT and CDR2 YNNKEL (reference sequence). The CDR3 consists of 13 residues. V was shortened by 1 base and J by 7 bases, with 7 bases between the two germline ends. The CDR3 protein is CASSQVQSEKLFF. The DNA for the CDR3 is TGTGCCAGCAGCCAAGTTCAGTCTGAAAAACTGTTTTTT.

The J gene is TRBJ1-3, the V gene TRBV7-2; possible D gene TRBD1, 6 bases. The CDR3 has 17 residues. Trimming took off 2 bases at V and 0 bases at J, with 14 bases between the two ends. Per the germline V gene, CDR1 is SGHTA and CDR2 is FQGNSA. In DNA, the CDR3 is TGTGCCAGCAGCTTATTTGGTTTGGGGGCCTCTGGAAACACCATATATTTT. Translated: CASSLFGLGASGNTIYF.